This T cell receptor beta chain was sequenced during a study of vaccination and CD4 T cells after COVID-19. For the study at large: The study drew post-COVID samples a median approximately 100 days after diagnosis (range 35 to 161). Cultures designated as controls were supplied with a CEFX pool, an HIV-1 Nef pool, or no peptide.

The CDR3 loop spans 13 amino acids. The V gene lost 5 bases and the J gene lost 1 base, with 6 bases spanning the gap. Germline-derived CDR1 and CDR2 are SGHVS and FQNEAQ. Cultured CD4+ T cells had their DNA profiled by the Oncomine TCR Beta short-read assay. From the PCR reads, TCRdb called clonotypes with MiXCR, one entry per CDR3 protein. The table includes roughly 9,400 distinct CDR3 sequences, 61% detected once. Remarks on this clonotype: Its antigen is undetermined.

Stated treatment: approximately 11-day PBMC culture with coronavirus spike peptide pools or control peptides (ViraFEST assay). Peptide pool stimulation in ViraFEST expanded antigen-specific T cells, whose TCRs were then sequenced. V usage is TRBV7-8 and J usage is TRBJ1-3; D unclear. Specimen: CD4+ T cells from blood, cultured in vitro. This receptor was obtained from a human donor who had recovered from COVID-19. CDR3 loop: CASSEGSGNTIYF. In DNA, the CDR3 is TGTGCCAGCAGCGAGGGATCTGGAAACACCATATATTTT.